A single sample is the source of the 26 T cell receptor beta chains below, sequenced in a study of blood T cell repertoires in COVID-19 (TCRdb year 2020). Libraries came from the immunoSEQ multiplex PCR assay. In its TCRdb copy, this immuneACCESS table keeps in-frame sequences only and misses some clones. Where compared with another copy, unresolved V genes explain less than half of these, and the others have no known cause. This sample comprises about 210,000 clones, roughly 85% of them detected only once. In total, the top ten clones hold around 5.5% of the sample. Specimen: peripheral blood. Every receptor here comes from a man over 45 with COVID-19, enrolled during active disease.

The genes are TRBV2 and TRBJ2-7, with D possibly matching TRBD1 (5 bases). The ends were cut back, 7 bases at V and 1 base at J, with 11 bases in the middle. The germline gives CDR1 SNHLY, CDR2 FYNNEI. This CDR3 comprises 13 residues. The CDR3 nucleotides are TGTGCCAGCACGCAGGGCCTATCCTACGAGCAGTACTTC. Translation gives CASTQGLSYEQYF.

The genes are TRBV7-2 and TRBJ2-2; 7 bases match TRBD1. The CDR3 spans 17 residues. Trimming removed 5 bases from V and 6 bases from J; junction bases left unmatched: 15. Germline assignment: CDR1 SGHTA and CDR2 FQGNSA. The CDR3 loop is CASSTPGNRGRAGELFF. Here the CDR3 DNA reads TGTGCCAGCAGCACACCCGGAAACAGGGGTCGCGCCGGGGAGCTGTTTTTT.

The chain joins TRBV13 to TRBJ1-3; TRBD1 might be the D (6 bases). CDR1 and CDR2 from the germline V gene are PRHDT and FYEKMQ (reference sequence). CDR3 length: 14 amino acids. Trimming cost V 6 bases and J 2 bases, with 11 bases left between them. In nucleotides, the CDR3 is TGTGCCAGCAGGCCAGACAGGCCTGGAAACACCATATATTTT. It translates to CASRPDRPGNTIYF.

This rearrangement joins TRBV5-1 to TRBJ2-7, with 15 nucleotides matching TRBD2. Germline values: CDR1 SGHRS, CDR2 YFSETQ. CDR3 size: 16 residues. The V segment lost 4 bases and the J segment 5 bases; nucleotides outside the gene matches: 7. The CDR3, as DNA: TGCGCCAGCAGCGGCGGACTAGCGGGGGGGTTGAACGAGCAGTACTTC. As protein: CASSGGLAGGLNEQYF.

This chain joins TRBV7-3 and TRBJ2-3, with 9 bases identical to TRBD2. CDR3 length equals 14 residues. The trim removed 4 bases at V and 9 bases at J, leaving 8 bases unmatched. Germline V gene sequence: CDR1 SGHTA, CDR2 FQGTGA. The CDR3 sequence: CASSSLAGPSTQYF. The CDR3 bases are TGTGCCAGCAGCTCGCTAGCGGGGCCCTCGACGCAGTATTTT.

V and J are TRBV5-1 and TRBJ1-2; TRBD1 matches 7 bases. In germline, CDR1 is SGHRS, CDR2 YFSETQ. Trimming at V came to 2 bases and at J to 4 bases, leaving 11 bases not matched to a gene. CDR3 length: 16 residues. As DNA, the CDR3 is TGCGCCAGCAGCTTTTCTCAGGGGGACCTCCCCTATGGCTACACCTTC. It yields the protein CASSFSQGDLPYGYTF.

V is TRBV11-2 and J is TRBJ2-7; the D gene is possibly TRBD2 (5 bases). V lost 5 bases and J 6 bases, leaving 23 bases between the germline ends. Looked up from germline, CDR1 is SGHAT and CDR2 is FQNNGV. CDR3 length equals 16 residues. CDR3 sequence (DNA): TGTGCCAGCAGCCCGCGGTACTTAGCGATAGTTTCCGAGCAGTACTTC. Encoded protein: CASSPRYLAIVSEQYF.

This clone was seen just once. The chain uses TRBV2 and TRBJ2-7, with TRBD1 as a possible D gene (6 bases). Germline V gene lookup returns CDR1 SNHLY and CDR2 FYNNEI. V was trimmed by 11 bases and J by 0 bases, leaving 17 bases between them. The CDR3 is made up of 14 amino acids. CDR3 sequence: CACQGQRTSYEQYF. The CDR3 DNA follows: TGTGCCTGCCAGGGGCAGCGAACCTCCTACGAGCAGTACTTC.

The chain employs TRBV4-3 and TRBJ1-3, with unresolved D. CDR3 length equals 18 residues. V was trimmed by 1 base and J by 0 bases, leaving 16 bases between them. CDR1 is LGHNA and CDR2 is YSLEER in the germline V gene. The CDR3: CASSQGGASHLSGNTIYF. The CDR3 bases are TGCGCCAGCAGCCAAGGAGGCGCCAGCCACCTCTCTGGAAACACCATATATTTT.

This rearrangement joins TRBV27 to TRBJ2-7; 8 nucleotides align to TRBD1. Trimming took 6 bases from V and 3 from J; bases not matched to a gene: 10. Germline CDR1 reads MNHEY; CDR2 reads SMNVEV (reference sequence). The CDR3 runs to 15 residues. The CDR3 sequence is CASRLGTGEIYEQYF. The CDR3 DNA reads TGTGCCAGCAGACTGGGGACAGGAGAAATCTACGAGCAGTACTTC.

The chain has TRBV2 and TRBJ2-7; maybe TRBD1 (6 bases). CDR3 length equals 14 residues. Looked up from germline, CDR1 is SNHLY and CDR2 is FYNNEI. V was cut by 2 bases and J by 1 base, with 9 bases left in between. The CDR3 DNA is TGTGCCAGCAGTGAATCGACAGGTTCCTACGAGCAGTACTTC. This translates into CASSESTGSYEQYF. Variable domain in full (rest from reference TRBV2 and TRBJ2-7): EPEVTQTPSHQVTQMGQEVILRCVPISNHLYFYWYRQILGQKVEFLVSFYNNEISEKSEIFDDQFSVERPDGSNFTLKIRSTKLEDSAMYFCASSESTGSYEQYFGPGTRLTVT.

The V and J genes are TRBV2 and TRBJ2-7, with no clear D. Germline V CDR1 and CDR2: SNHLY, FYNNEI. Deletions cut 4 bases from V and 0 bases from J, with 7 bases between. The CDR3 is made up of 13 amino acids. The CDR3 sequence is CASSGGTSYEQYF. CDR3 nucleotides: TGTGCCAGCAGTGGCGGCACCTCCTACGAGCAGTACTTC.

V gene TRBV18 combines with J gene TRBJ1-2; the D gene is possibly TRBD1 (5 bases). The germline V and J ends were trimmed by 5 bases and 6 bases, with 19 bases remaining between them. Germline V gene lookup returns CDR1 KGHSH and CDR2 LQKENI. The length of the CDR3 is 15 residues. The CDR3 nucleotides are TGTGCCAGCTCAGTACAGGTAAGGAGGGTCAATGGCTACACCTTC. It specifies CASSVQVRRVNGYTF.

This sequence joins TRBV6-4 and TRBJ2-3; TRBD1 matches 10 bases. The CDR3 covers 16 residues. Trimming at V came to 3 bases and at J to 2 bases, leaving 5 bases not matched to a gene. Germline V gene sequence: CDR1 MRHNA, CDR2 SNTAGT. In DNA form, the CDR3 reads TGTGCCAGCAGTGAACACGGGACAGGGGCCACAGATACGCAGTATTTT. Protein sequence: CASSEHGTGATDTQYF.

V gene TRBV5-6 combines with J gene TRBJ2-7, with D maybe TRBD1 (5 bases). Germline CDR1 reads SGHDT; CDR2 reads YYEEEE. Trimming took off 2 bases at V and 6 bases at J, with 6 bases between the two ends. The CDR3 is 11 residues long. CDR3 in DNA: TGTGCCAGCAGCTTCAGGGCCGAGCAGTACTTC. The encoded protein is CASSFRAEQYF.

This chain links TRBV4-1 with TRBJ1-5; a weak D match, TRBD1 (6 bases). Germline CDR1 is MGHRA and CDR2 is YSYEKL. Trimming removed 4 bases at V and 7 bases at J, with 14 bases between. The CDR3 extends over 14 amino acids. CDR3 loop: CASSRAGEGQPQHF. The DNA for the CDR3 is TGCGCCAGCAGCCGAGCAGGGGAGGGGCAGCCCCAGCATTTT.

This clone was detected once. The V and J genes are TRBV24-1 and TRBJ1-2; D not certain. Per germline, CDR1 KGHDR and CDR2 SFDVKD. The CDR3 sequence is 12 residues long. Trimming took off 4 bases at V and 8 bases at J, with 10 bases between the two ends. CDR3 in DNA: TGTGCCACCAGTGACTACAGTTTCGGCTACACCTTC. Translated, it gives CATSDYSFGYTF.

CDR3 amino acids: CASSQGGYNSPLHF. CDR3 sequence (DNA): TGTGCCAGCAGCCAGGGGGGCTATAATTCACCCCTCCACTTT. V is TRBV3-1 (or the pseudogene TRBV3-2) and J is TRBJ1-6; D may be TRBD1 (5 bases). Trimming shortened V by 3 bases and J by 3 bases, and 6 bases separated the two germline ends. The CDR3 extends over 14 amino acids. Per the germline V gene, CDR1 is LGHDT and CDR2 is YNNKEL (reference sequence).

This rearrangement joins TRBV28 to TRBJ1-2; 11 bases line up with TRBD1. The CDR3 is 13 amino acids. J gave up 8 bases and V 4 bases, and 3 bases lay outside the gene matches. Per germline, CDR1 MDHEN and CDR2 SYDVKM. The CDR3 DNA follows: TGTGCCAGCAGTTCGGGACAGGGGGAAGGCTACACCTTC. Protein sequence: CASSSGQGEGYTF.

This clone was seen once. The chain couples TRBV5-5 to TRBJ2-2; the D gene is possibly TRBD1 (6 bases). Per the germline V gene, CDR1 is SGHKS and CDR2 is YYEKEE (reference sequence). The length of the CDR3 is 17 residues. V was trimmed by 4 bases and J by 5 bases, leaving 21 bases between them. This chain's CDR3 is CASSRSPGQGGTGELFF. Here the CDR3 DNA reads TGTGCCAGCAGCCGTTCGCCCGGCCAAGGGGGAACCGGGGAGCTGTTTTTT.

The chain uses TRBV4-2 and TRBJ2-2; 11 bases match TRBD2. The CDR3 has 17 residues. V was clipped by 0 bases and J by 5 bases; unmatched bases: 5. The germline V gene has CDR1 LGHNA and CDR2 YNFKEQ. CDR3 nucleotides: TGTGCCAGCAGCCAAGATGTAGCGGGGGGGCATACCGGGGAGCTGTTTTTT. Translating gives CASSQDVAGGHTGELFF.

CDR3 sequence reads: CASSLWDRASYEQYF. CDR3 nucleotide sequence: TGTGCCAGCAGCTTATGGGACAGAGCCTCCTACGAGCAGTACTTC. This rearrangement joins TRBV11-1 to TRBJ2-7; 7 positions agree with TRBD1. The CDR3 covers 15 residues. Germline trimming cut 2 bases from V and 0 bases from J; bases unmatched to any gene: 4. Per germline, CDR1 SGHAT and CDR2 FQDESV (reference sequence).

The chain combines TRBV2 with TRBJ1-2, with 7 bases fitting TRBD1. Germline V gene lookup returns CDR1 SNHLY and CDR2 FYNNEI. J was trimmed by 4 bases and V by 6 bases; bases with no gene match: 8. The CDR3 spans 14 residues. CDR3 in DNA: TGTGCCAGCAGATCCAGGGGGTCCAGCTATGGCTACACCTTC. Translating gives CASRSRGSSYGYTF.

The table lists this clone with a few counts. This sequence joins TRBV10-1 and TRBJ2-3, with 8 bases identical to TRBD2. The J segment lost 4 bases and the V segment lost 2 bases, leaving 5 bases of the junction unmatched. The CDR3 is 15 residues long. CDR1 and CDR2 from the germline V gene are WNHNN and SYGVQD (reference sequence). The CDR3 bases are TGCGCCAGCAGTGAGCTAACGGGGGGGCCAGATACGCAGTATTTT. It encodes CASSELTGGPDTQYF.

The rearrangement uses TRBV10-3 and TRBJ2-7, with 9 bases aligning to TRBD1. The CDR3 runs 14 residues. V gave up 6 bases and J gave up 2 bases; unmatched junction bases: 5. Per germline, CDR1 ENHRY and CDR2 SYGVKD. Here the CDR3 DNA reads TGTGCCATCAGACAGGGGGCCGGGGCCTACGAGCAGTACTTC. This codes for CAIRQGAGAYEQYF.

There are a few counts of this clone. The rearrangement links TRBV7-2 to TRBJ2-7; TRBD2 matches 10 bases. Germline V gene lookup returns CDR1 SGHTA and CDR2 FQGNSA. Trimming cost V 0 bases and J 2 bases; bases outside gene matches: 4. This CDR3 is 16 amino acids long. The CDR3 here is CASSLALAGATYEQYF. CDR3 in DNA: TGTGCCAGCAGCTTAGCCCTAGCGGGGGCGACCTACGAGCAGTACTTC.